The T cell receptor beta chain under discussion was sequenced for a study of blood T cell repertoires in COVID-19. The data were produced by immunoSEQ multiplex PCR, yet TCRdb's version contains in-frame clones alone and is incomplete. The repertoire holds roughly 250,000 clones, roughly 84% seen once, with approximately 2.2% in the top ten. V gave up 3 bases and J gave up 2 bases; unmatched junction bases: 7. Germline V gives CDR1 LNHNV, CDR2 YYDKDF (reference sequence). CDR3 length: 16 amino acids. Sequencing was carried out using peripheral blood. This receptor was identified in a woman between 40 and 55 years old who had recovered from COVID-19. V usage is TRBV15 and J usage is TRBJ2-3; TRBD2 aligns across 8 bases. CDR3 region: CATSRELAVNTDTQYF. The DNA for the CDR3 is TGTGCCACCAGCAGGGAACTAGCGGTAAACACAGATACGCAGTATTTT.